This passage covers 17 T cell receptor beta chains from one sample sequenced in a study of shared T cell receptors in the human thymus. Some clones are missing from TCRdb's copy, which holds only in-frame ones; the method was immunoSEQ multiplex PCR. The data show 550,000 to 800,000 clones, 70% to 90% seen once. These data also formed part of another study, on human thymus T cells.

Input material: thymocytes. The receptors shown here come from a girl under three years old with a congenital heart defect.

The rearrangement links TRBV27 to TRBJ2-3; TRBD2 matches at 10 bases. The germline V gene has CDR1 MNHEY and CDR2 SMNVEV (reference sequence). Germline trimming cut 6 bases from V and 1 base from J; bases unmatched to any gene: 7. The CDR3 sequence is 16 residues long. In nucleotides, the CDR3 is TGTGCCAGCAGGCGTAACCTAGCGGGGGGCACAGATACGCAGTATTTT. This gives the protein CASRRNLAGGTDTQYF.

The chain couples TRBV10-3 to TRBJ2-1; TRBD2 might be the D (6 bases). Trimming pared 8 bases from V and 5 bases from J, leaving 28 bases between. Germline values: CDR1 ENHRY, CDR2 SYGVKD. The CDR3 totals 18 residues. CDR3 coding DNA: TGTGCCATCGGGCTCCCGGGAGTGTGGCGGGGAATAGACAATGAGCAGTTCTTC. This gives the protein CAIGLPGVWRGIDNEQFF.

Details on this clone: A junction end diverges from the germline sequence, so it may reflect a read error. The chain uses TRBV7-6 and TRBJ1-1; D may be TRBD1 (6 bases). The CDR3 spans 12 residues. Germline CDR1 SGHVS, CDR2 FNYEAQ. The CDR3 region has the DNA TGTACCAGCAGCCCGGACAGAGGGTCGGCTTTCTTT. It encodes CTSSPDRGSAFF.

This rearrangement joins TRBV6-5 to TRBJ1-1; 10 nucleotides agree with TRBD1. The junction had 7 bases not matched to a gene; V was cut back by 5 bases and J by 4 bases. The germline V gene encodes CDR1 MNHEY and CDR2 SVGAGI. The CDR3 extends over 15 amino acids. The CDR3 coding sequence is TGTGCCAGCAGTAAACCGGGACAGGGGACCACTGAAGCTTTCTTT. Translated, it gives CASSKPGQGTTEAFF.

The chain carries TRBV30 and TRBJ1-5; possibly TRBD1 for D (5 bases). The CDR3 contains 15 residues. The V and J ends lost 0 bases and 4 bases respectively, with 13 bases between them. Germline CDR1 reads GTSNPN; CDR2 reads SVGIG (reference sequence). CDR3 in amino acids: CAWSVRGIGNQPQHF. For the CDR3, the DNA is TGTGCCTGGAGTGTACGGGGGATCGGGAATCAGCCCCAGCATTTT.

This clone was observed a handful of times. The chain couples TRBV5-5 to TRBJ1-6, with D perhaps TRBD1 (5 bases). Germline CDR1 and CDR2: SGHKS and YYEKEE (reference sequence). This CDR3 has 17 amino acids. V shed 1 base and J shed 0 bases, with 11 bases lying between them. CDR3 region: CASSLNRPSSYNSPLHF. The DNA of the CDR3 is TGTGCCAGCAGCTTGAACAGGCCAAGCTCCTATAATTCACCCCTCCACTTT.

The V and J genes are TRBV18 and TRBJ2-3; TRBD2 matches at 8 bases. CDR1 and CDR2 from the germline V gene are KGHSH and LQKENI. The CDR3 has 15 amino acids. V was pared by 2 bases and J by 5 bases, with 6 bases of the junction left unmatched. The CDR3 DNA is TGTGCCAGCTCACCATCGCGGGGGGAGCAAGATACGCAGTATTTT. This gives the protein CASSPSRGEQDTQYF.

The CDR3 here is CASSSVGQGQETQYF. The CDR3, as DNA: TGTGCCAGCAGCTCCGTGGGACAGGGGCAAGAGACCCAGTACTTC. This chain connects TRBV5-4 to TRBJ2-5; 10 positions match TRBD1. Unmatched junction bases numbered 4, after V lost 3 bases and J lost 2 bases. Germline loops: CDR1 SGHNT, CDR2 YYREEE (reference sequence). The CDR3 extends over 15 amino acids.

This chain uses TRBV2 with TRBJ1-1; 7 bases fit TRBD1. There are 13 residues in the CDR3. The junction had 12 bases not matched to a gene; V was cut back by 6 bases and J by 11 bases. Germline V gives CDR1 SNHLY, CDR2 FYNNEI. CDR3 protein: CASSGAVDRVAFF. CDR3 sequence (DNA): TGTGCCAGCAGCGGGGCGGTAGACAGGGTGGCTTTCTTT.

The chain is built from TRBV20-1 and TRBJ1-4; D gene uncertain. This CDR3 comprises 11 residues. Per germline, CDR1 DFQATT and CDR2 SNEGSKA (reference sequence). Trimming shortened V by 3 bases and J by 4 bases, and 3 bases separated the two germline ends. CDR3 sequence (DNA): TGCAGTGCTAGGAGTAATGAAAAACTGTTTTTT. It specifies CSARSNEKLFF.

The chain links TRBV19 to TRBJ2-2; 9 bases align to TRBD1. Trimming at V came to 5 bases and at J to 6 bases, leaving 10 bases not matched to a gene. The CDR3 has 16 residues. Germline CDR1 reads LNHDA; CDR2 reads SQIVND (reference sequence). For the CDR3, the DNA is TGTGCCAGTAGTGGGACAGGGATGAAATTCCCCGGGGAGCTGTTTTTT. Translating gives CASSGTGMKFPGELFF. The full variable domain, its missing parts supplied by reference TRBV19 and TRBJ2-2, is DGGITQSPKYLFRKEGQNVTLSCEQNLNHDAMYWYRQDPGQGLRLIYYSQIVNDFQKGDIAEGYSVSREKKESFPLTVTSAQKNPTAFYLCASSGTGMKFPGELFFGEGSRLTVL.

In this sample, this clone turned up once. This sequence joins TRBV10-2 and TRBJ2-7; 9 bases map to TRBD1. CDR3 length: 17 amino acids. Per the germline V gene, CDR1 is WSHSY and CDR2 is SAAADI. The J segment lost 2 bases and the V segment lost 2 bases, leaving 10 bases of the junction unmatched. In DNA form, the CDR3 reads TGCGCCAGCAGTGAGAGGGTTGGGACAGGGTCGCCCTACGAGCAGTACTTC. It specifies CASSERVGTGSPYEQYF.

The chain is built from TRBV20-1 and TRBJ1-5; a possible D gene is TRBD1 (6 bases). V dropped 5 bases and J dropped 13 bases, with 15 bases sitting between them. There are 11 residues in the CDR3. Germline CDR1 is DFQATT and CDR2 is SNEGSKA (reference sequence). CDR3 amino acids: CSASRDTMQHF. CDR3 bases: TGCAGTGCTTCCCGGGACACAATGCAGCATTTT.

V and J are TRBV7-2 and TRBJ1-4, with 8 bases matching TRBD1. Trimming cost V 5 bases and J 8 bases; bases outside gene matches: 10. Germline CDR1 reads SGHTA; CDR2 reads FQGNSA. The CDR3 sequence is 15 residues long. The CDR3 region has the DNA TGTGCCAGCAGCCCCTCTCCGGGACAGGAAGAAAAACTGTTTTTT. It is translated as CASSPSPGQEEKLFF.

The V call is TRBV18, the J call TRBJ1-1; D perhaps matches TRBD1 (6 bases). V lost 4 bases and J lost 1, with 13 bases in between. This CDR3 has 15 residues. Germline CDR1 is KGHSH and CDR2 is LQKENI. CDR3 nucleotide sequence: TGTGCCAGCTCACTGGGGGCCGGGCAGAACACTGAAGCTTTCTTT. Its translation is CASSLGAGQNTEAFF. The whole variable domain, filled in from reference TRBV18 and TRBJ1-1, reads NAGVMQNPRHLVRRRGQEARLRCSPMKGHSHVYWYRQLPEEGLKFMVYLQKENIIDESGMPKERFSAEFPKEGPSILRIQQVVRGDSAAYFCASSLGAGQNTEAFFGQGTRLTVV.

This clone was found once. CDR3 region: CASRLGQGSGGYTF. Here the CDR3 DNA reads TGTGCCAGCAGACTGGGACAGGGGTCCGGTGGCTACACCTTC. This rearrangement joins TRBV6-1 to TRBJ1-2; 10 nucleotides match TRBD1. V was pared by 6 bases and J by 7 bases, with 8 bases of the junction left unmatched. Germline-derived CDR1 and CDR2 are MNHNS and SASEGT. The CDR3 extends over 14 amino acids.

The table lists this clone with a few counts. CDR3 sequence (DNA): TGTGCCAGCAGTGAATTTAGAAACACCATATATTTT. Its protein is CASSEFRNTIYF. The V and J genes are TRBV6-1 and TRBJ1-3; D is unclear. Trimming stripped 2 bases from V and 5 bases from J, with 4 bases between. The CDR3 sequence is 12 residues long. Germline V gene lookup returns CDR1 MNHNS and CDR2 SASEGT.